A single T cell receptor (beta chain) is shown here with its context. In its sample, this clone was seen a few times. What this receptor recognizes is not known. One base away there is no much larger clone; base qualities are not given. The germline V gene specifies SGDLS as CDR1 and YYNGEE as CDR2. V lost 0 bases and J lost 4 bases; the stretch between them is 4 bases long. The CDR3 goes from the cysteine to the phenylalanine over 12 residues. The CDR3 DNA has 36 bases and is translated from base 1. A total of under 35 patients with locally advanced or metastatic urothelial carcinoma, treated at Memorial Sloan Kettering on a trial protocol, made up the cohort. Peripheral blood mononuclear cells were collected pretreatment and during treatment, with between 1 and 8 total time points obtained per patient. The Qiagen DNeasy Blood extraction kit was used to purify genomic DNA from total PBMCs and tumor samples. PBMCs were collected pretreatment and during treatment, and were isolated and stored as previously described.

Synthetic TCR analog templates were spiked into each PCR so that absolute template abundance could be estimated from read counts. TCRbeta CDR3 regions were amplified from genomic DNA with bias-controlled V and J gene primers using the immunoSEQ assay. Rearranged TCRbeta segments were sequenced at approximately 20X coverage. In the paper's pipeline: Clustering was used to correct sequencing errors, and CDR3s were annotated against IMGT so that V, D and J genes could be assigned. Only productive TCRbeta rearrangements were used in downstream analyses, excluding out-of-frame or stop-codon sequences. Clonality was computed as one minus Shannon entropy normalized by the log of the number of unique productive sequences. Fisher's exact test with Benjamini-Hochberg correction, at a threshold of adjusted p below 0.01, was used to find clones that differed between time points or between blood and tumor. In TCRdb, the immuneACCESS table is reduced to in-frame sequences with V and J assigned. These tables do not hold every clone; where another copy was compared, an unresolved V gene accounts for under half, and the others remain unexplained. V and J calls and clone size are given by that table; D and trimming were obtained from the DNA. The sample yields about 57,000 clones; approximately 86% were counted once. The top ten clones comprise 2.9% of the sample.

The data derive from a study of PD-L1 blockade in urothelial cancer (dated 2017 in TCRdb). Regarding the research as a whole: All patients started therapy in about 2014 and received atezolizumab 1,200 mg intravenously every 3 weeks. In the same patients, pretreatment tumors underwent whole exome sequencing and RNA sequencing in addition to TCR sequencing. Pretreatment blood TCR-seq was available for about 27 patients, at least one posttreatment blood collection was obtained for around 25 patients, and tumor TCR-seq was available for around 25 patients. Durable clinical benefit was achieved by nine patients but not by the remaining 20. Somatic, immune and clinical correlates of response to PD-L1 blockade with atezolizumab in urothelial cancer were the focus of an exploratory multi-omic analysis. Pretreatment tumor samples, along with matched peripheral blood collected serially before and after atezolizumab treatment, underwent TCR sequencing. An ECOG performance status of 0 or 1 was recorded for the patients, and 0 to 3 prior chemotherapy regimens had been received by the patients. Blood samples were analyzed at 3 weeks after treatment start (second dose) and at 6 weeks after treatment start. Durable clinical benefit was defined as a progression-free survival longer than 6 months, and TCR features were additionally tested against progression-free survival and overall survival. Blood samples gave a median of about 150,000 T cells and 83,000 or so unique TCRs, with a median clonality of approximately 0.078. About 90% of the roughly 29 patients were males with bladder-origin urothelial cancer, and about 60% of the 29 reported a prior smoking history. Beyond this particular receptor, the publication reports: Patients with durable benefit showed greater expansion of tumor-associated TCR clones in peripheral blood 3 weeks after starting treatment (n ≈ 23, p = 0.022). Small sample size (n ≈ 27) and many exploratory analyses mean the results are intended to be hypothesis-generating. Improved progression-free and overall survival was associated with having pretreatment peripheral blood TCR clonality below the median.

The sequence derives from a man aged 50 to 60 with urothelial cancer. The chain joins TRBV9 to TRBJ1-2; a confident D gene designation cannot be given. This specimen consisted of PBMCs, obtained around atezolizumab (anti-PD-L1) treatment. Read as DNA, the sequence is TGTGCCAGCAGCGTAGACGGCTATGGCTACACCTTC. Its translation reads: CASSVDGYGYTF.